Detailed here is one T cell receptor (beta chain). The target antigen is unknown. The CDR3 sequence is 17 residues long. V gave up 2 bases and J gave up 0 bases; unmatched junction bases: 3. Germline V CDR1 and CDR2: SEHNR, FQNEAQ (reference sequence). These data come from a study of shared clonotypes between healthy human individuals. Looking at the study overall: In total, the donors were a couple of women and a few men aged 18 to 49. Study-level findings and limits: Generation of non-shared clonotypes was less probable than generation of clonotypes shared by all four donors. Genetic and exposure-history diversity was limited by the small donor number.

The repertoire was sequenced with immunoSEQ multiplex PCR; TCRdb's copy has only in-frame clones and lacks some. This sample has roughly 320,000 clones; around 90% occur once, and the top ten carry 16%. The chain uses TRBV7-9 and TRBJ2-3; 12 bases line up with TRBD2. The receptor comes from a man aged 18 to 35 in good health. Sequenced input: memory CD8+ T cells sorted from blood. Subset denoted: CD45RO+ cells pooled with CCR7-negative TemRA cells. The CDR3, as DNA: TGTGCCAGCAGCTTACCGACTAGCGGGGGTAGCACAGATACGCAGTATTTT. The encoded protein is CASSLPTSGGSTDTQYF.